The 24 T cell receptor beta chains below come from one sample, sequenced in a study of blood T cell repertoires in COVID-19. TCRdb's table, derived via immunoSEQ multiplex PCR, lists solely in-frame clones and lacks some. The table records some 220,000 clones, approximately 82% of them present only once. The sequencing sample was made of peripheral blood. All receptors come from a man in his forties or fifties with active or convalescent COVID-19.

This sequence joins TRBV27 and TRBJ2-5; D is ambiguous. V lost 5 bases, J lost 5 bases, and 12 bases lay in between. The CDR3 has 13 amino acids. Looked up from germline, CDR1 is MNHEY and CDR2 is SMNVEV (reference sequence). The CDR3 DNA follows: TGTGCCAGCAGTACCACGGTGGGCGAGACCCAGTACTTC. Its translation is CASSTTVGETQYF.

The gene calls are TRBV7-9 and TRBJ2-5, with 9 nucleotides matching TRBD2. The CDR3 loop spans 15 amino acids. V shed 5 bases, J shed 5 bases, and the junction held 9 bases outside the gene matches. Germline CDR1 SEHNR, CDR2 FQNEAQ (reference sequence). In DNA, the CDR3 is TGTGCCAGCAGCCCTACTGGGACTAGCTATGAGACCCAGTACTTC. Protein: CASSPTGTSYETQYF.

The genes are TRBV18 and TRBJ1-1; D perhaps matches TRBD1 (5 bases). This CDR3 is built from 17 residues. Germline V gene sequence: CDR1 KGHSH, CDR2 LQKENI. V gave up 6 bases and J gave up 2 bases, with 22 bases separating them. The CDR3 DNA follows: TGTGCCAGCTCCCCCGGAGGGGTCGTCAGAGTTAACACTGAAGCTTTCTTT. Amino acid sequence: CASSPGGVVRVNTEAFF. The full variable domain, in which reference TRBV18 and TRBJ1-1 provide the parts outside the CDR3, is NAGVMQNPRHLVRRRGQEARLRCSPMKGHSHVYWYRQLPEEGLKFMVYLQKENIIDESGMPKERFSAEFPKEGPSILRIQQVVRGDSAAYFCASSPGGVVRVNTEAFFGQGTRLTVV.

The rearrangement uses TRBV6-1 and TRBJ2-3, with a tentative D call TRBD1 (5 bases). Germline V gene data show CDR1 as MNHNS and CDR2 as SASEGT. This CDR3 is built from 17 residues. Trimming pared 2 bases from V and 2 bases from J, leaving 17 bases between. CDR3 coding DNA: TGTGCCAGCAGTGAAAGGGGCCGGACGTTAGACACAGATACGCAGTATTTT. Amino acids: CASSERGRTLDTDTQYF.

The chain carries TRBV5-1 and TRBJ2-6; TRBD1 matches 10 bases. The CDR3 sequence is 19 residues long. Germline V gene lookup returns CDR1 SGHRS and CDR2 YFSETQ. The junction had 10 bases not matched to a gene; V was cut back by 4 bases and J by 0 bases. CDR3 sequence reads: CASSATWGTGVSGANVLTF. The CDR3 nucleotides read TGCGCCAGCAGCGCCACCTGGGGGACAGGGGTCTCTGGGGCCAACGTCCTGACTTTC. Full variable domain (missing parts from reference TRBV5-1 and TRBJ2-6): KAGVTQTPRYLIKTRGQQVTLSCSPISGHRSVSWYQQTPGQGLQFLFEYFSETQRNKGNFPGRFSGRQFSNSRSEMNVSTLELGDSALYLCASSATWGTGVSGANVLTFGAGSRLTVL.

V is TRBV2 and J is TRBJ2-5; TRBD1 matches 9 bases. The CDR3 covers 14 residues. The junction had 6 bases not matched to a gene; V was cut back by 8 bases and J by 2 bases. From germline, CDR1 is SNHLY and CDR2 FYNNEI. The CDR3 coding sequence is TGTGCCAGCCTAAGGGACAGGGCACAAGAGACCCAGTACTTC. Translating gives CASLRDRAQETQYF.

The J gene is TRBJ2-1, the V gene TRBV6-2 or TRBV6-3, with D perhaps matching TRBD1 (5 bases). Germline V CDR1 and CDR2: MNHEY, SVGEGT. The CDR3 sequence is 14 residues long. V was cut by 0 bases and J by 4 bases, with 7 bases left in between. DNA of the CDR3: TGTGCCAGCAGTTACTCGACAGCTTACAATGAGCAGTTCTTC. Its protein product is CASSYSTAYNEQFF.

This clone appeared a few times. The chain employs TRBV28 and TRBJ1-1; the match to TRBD1 covers 12 bases. Germline V lookup: CDR1 MDHEN, CDR2 SYDVKM. V shed 6 bases and J 0 bases; nucleotides not matched to a gene: 11. This CDR3 comprises 18 residues. The CDR3 protein is CASSGGTGGFGMNTEAFF. CDR3 nucleotides: TGTGCCAGCAGCGGCGGGACAGGGGGCTTCGGGATGAACACTGAAGCTTTCTTT.

This chain joins TRBV5-6 and TRBJ2-2, with TRBD1 as a possible D gene (6 bases). The length of the CDR3 is 18 residues. The V gene's germline CDR1 is SGHDT and CDR2 YYEEEE. Trimming took off 0 bases at V and 3 bases at J, with 18 bases between the two ends. The CDR3 loop is CASSLARARGAYTGELFF. The CDR3 coding sequence is TGTGCCAGCAGCTTGGCCAGGGCCAGGGGCGCGTACACCGGGGAGCTGTTTTTT.

The rearrangement uses TRBV18 and TRBJ2-7; 7 nucleotides agree with TRBD2. V shed 1 base, J shed 4 bases, and the junction held 10 bases outside the gene matches. This CDR3 contains 16 residues. CDR1 KGHSH and CDR2 LQKENI come from the germline V gene. The CDR3 coding sequence is TGTGCCAGCTCACCACAGCATCCAGCGGGAAAGTACGAGCAGTACTTC. Amino acid sequence: CASSPQHPAGKYEQYF.

This chain links TRBV12-3 or TRBV12-4 with TRBJ1-2; D might be TRBD1 (5 bases). The CDR3 is made up of 12 amino acids. V was trimmed by 1 base and J by 7 bases, leaving 7 bases between them. In DNA form, the CDR3 reads TGTGCCAGCAGTTTAGGGACAACTGGCTACACCTTC. Protein product: CASSLGTTGYTF.

The chain carries TRBV5-8 and TRBJ2-1; 14 bases are shared with TRBD2. Germline CDR1 SGHTS, CDR2 YDEGEE. Trimming at V came to 4 bases and at J to 8 bases, leaving 11 bases not matched to a gene. There are 17 residues in the CDR3. The CDR3 protein is CASSAQFGTSGGDEQFF. CDR3 DNA sequence: TGTGCCAGCAGCGCCCAATTCGGGACTAGCGGGGGAGATGAGCAGTTCTTC.

This chain joins TRBV24-1 and TRBJ2-2, with D tentatively TRBD1 (6 bases). CDR3 length: 18 residues. Per germline, CDR1 KGHDR and CDR2 SFDVKD. V lost 4 bases, J lost 4 bases, and 21 bases lay in between. CDR3 sequence reads: CATSDFGNRVGGTGELFF. The CDR3 coding sequence is TGTGCCACCAGTGACTTTGGGAACAGGGTTGGAGGCACCGGGGAGCTGTTTTTT.

The chain recombines TRBV6-1 with TRBJ2-5, with TRBD1 identical over 8 bases. Germline V gene data show CDR1 as MNHNS and CDR2 as SASEGT. This CDR3 has 16 amino acids. The V gene end was trimmed by 4 bases and the J gene end by 0 bases; junction bases not matched to a gene: 7. The CDR3 here is CASSAPGTGHQETQYF. The CDR3 DNA reads TGTGCCAGCAGTGCCCCTGGGACAGGCCACCAAGAGACCCAGTACTTC.

The rearrangement uses TRBV2 and TRBJ1-3, with 7 bases lining up with TRBD1. The germline gives CDR1 SNHLY, CDR2 FYNNEI. With V trimmed by 5 bases and J by 2 bases, 6 bases remained unmatched. The CDR3 is 15 residues long. The CDR3 spells CASSPGQRTGNTIYF. For the CDR3, the DNA is TGTGCCAGCAGTCCGGGACAGCGGACTGGAAACACCATATATTTT.

V and J are TRBV5-1 and TRBJ2-1; tentatively, D is TRBD2 (6 bases). The CDR3 totals 15 residues. Germline V gene data show CDR1 as SGHRS and CDR2 as YFSETQ. Trimming left V 0 bases short and J 9 bases short, with 16 bases between. The CDR3 nucleotides read TGCGCCAGCAGCTTGGAGGGGCGGACTACAGGTGAGCAGTTCTTC. Translated: CASSLEGRTTGEQFF. The variable domain in full, completed from reference TRBV5-1 and TRBJ2-1, reads KAGVTQTPRYLIKTRGQQVTLSCSPISGHRSVSWYQQTPGQGLQFLFEYFSETQRNKGNFPGRFSGRQFSNSRSEMNVSTLELGDSALYLCASSLEGRTTGEQFFGPGTRLTVL.

The J gene is TRBJ2-7, the V gene TRBV27, with TRBD1 as a possible D gene (6 bases). The V gene lost 0 bases and the J gene lost 5 bases, with 14 bases spanning the gap. Germline V CDR1 and CDR2: MNHEY, SMNVEV (reference sequence). The CDR3 runs 15 residues. The CDR3 DNA sequence: TGTGCCAGCAGTTTATCGGGCAGGGGTTATCACGAGCAGTACGTC. Translated: CASSLSGRGYHEQYV.

The table lists this clone with a count of one. The chain joins TRBV5-5 to TRBJ1-2, with unresolved D. CDR3 length equals 15 residues. V gave up 0 bases and J gave up 0 bases, with 9 bases separating them. Per the germline V gene, CDR1 is SGHKS and CDR2 is YYEKEE (reference sequence). CDR3 bases: TGTGCCAGCAGCTTGGCCGGGATTGCTAACTATGGCTACACCTTC. As protein: CASSLAGIANYGYTF.

This chain links TRBV5-1 with TRBJ1-2; weak D call: TRBD1 (5 bases). V dropped 4 bases and J dropped 7 bases, with 14 bases sitting between them. Per germline, CDR1 SGHRS and CDR2 YFSETQ. This CDR3 region has 13 residues. The CDR3 DNA reads as TGCGCCAGCAGCGTCCAGGGTCTGGGTGGCTACACCTTC. This sequence encodes CASSVQGLGGYTF.

This clone was recorded once. This chain connects TRBV4-1 to TRBJ2-5; 11 bases align to TRBD2. This CDR3 is 16 amino acids long. Germline V CDR1 and CDR2: MGHRA, YSYEKL. V gave up 4 bases and J gave up 2 bases; unmatched junction bases: 6. The CDR3 DNA sequence: TGCGCCAGCAGCCGCCGACTAGCGGGGACACAAGAGACCCAGTACTTC. The encoded protein is CASSRRLAGTQETQYF.

This clone occurred once. This chain uses TRBV5-4 with TRBJ2-1; weak D call: TRBD1 (5 bases). The V and J ends lost 4 bases and 4 bases respectively, with 12 bases between them. Germline V gene data show CDR1 as SGHNT and CDR2 as YYREEE (reference sequence). This CDR3 region has 14 residues. DNA for the CDR3: TGTGCCAGCAGCCCCGCGACAGAATACAATGAGCAGTTCTTC. This translates into CASSPATEYNEQFF.

This sequence joins TRBV15 and TRBJ1-4; D call uncertain. V lost 0 bases and J 5 bases, leaving 10 bases between the germline ends. Germline CDR1 LNHNV, CDR2 YYDKDF (reference sequence). The CDR3 sequence is 15 residues long. The DNA for the CDR3 is TGTGCCACCAGCAGAGAGGCAGGCGAGAATGAAAAACTGTTTTTT. Its translation is CATSREAGENEKLFF.

This chain links TRBV5-1 with TRBJ2-1, with TRBD2 matching 9 bases. Trimming removed 4 bases from V and 8 bases from J; junction bases left unmatched: 10. The length of the CDR3 is 15 residues. Germline CDR1 reads SGHRS; CDR2 reads YFSETQ. The CDR3 reads CASSPAGGPGDEQFF. The CDR3 DNA reads TGCGCCAGCAGCCCGGCGGGAGGGCCGGGGGATGAGCAGTTCTTC.

This clone appeared a few times. The rearrangement uses TRBV3-1 (or the pseudogene TRBV3-2) and TRBJ1-4; D might be TRBD1 (5 bases). Trimming took off 1 base at V and 8 bases at J, with 11 bases between the two ends. The V gene's germline CDR1 is LGHDT and CDR2 YNNKEL (reference sequence). The CDR3 is made up of 14 amino acids. CDR3: CASSQAPGGEKLFF. The CDR3 coding sequence is TGTGCCAGCAGCCAAGCTCCGGGGGGGGAAAAACTGTTTTTT.